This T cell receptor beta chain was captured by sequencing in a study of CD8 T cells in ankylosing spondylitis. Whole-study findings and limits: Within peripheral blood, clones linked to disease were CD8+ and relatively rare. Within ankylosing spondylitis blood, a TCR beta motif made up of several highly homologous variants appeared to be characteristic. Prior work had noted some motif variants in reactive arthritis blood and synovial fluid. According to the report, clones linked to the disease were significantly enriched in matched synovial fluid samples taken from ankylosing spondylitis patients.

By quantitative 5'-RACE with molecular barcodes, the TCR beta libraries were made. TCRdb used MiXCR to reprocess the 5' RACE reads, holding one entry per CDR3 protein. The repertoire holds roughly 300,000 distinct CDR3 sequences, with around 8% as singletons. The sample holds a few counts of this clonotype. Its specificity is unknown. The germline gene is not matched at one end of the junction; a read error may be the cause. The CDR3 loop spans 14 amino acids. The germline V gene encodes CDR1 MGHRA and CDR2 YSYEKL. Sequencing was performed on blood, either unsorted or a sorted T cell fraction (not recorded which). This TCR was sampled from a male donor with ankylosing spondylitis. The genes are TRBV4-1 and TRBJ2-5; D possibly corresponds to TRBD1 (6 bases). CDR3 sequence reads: CASSQVGQGRPSNF. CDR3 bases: TGCGCCAGCAGCCAAGTGGGACAAGGCCGCCCTTCGAACTTC.